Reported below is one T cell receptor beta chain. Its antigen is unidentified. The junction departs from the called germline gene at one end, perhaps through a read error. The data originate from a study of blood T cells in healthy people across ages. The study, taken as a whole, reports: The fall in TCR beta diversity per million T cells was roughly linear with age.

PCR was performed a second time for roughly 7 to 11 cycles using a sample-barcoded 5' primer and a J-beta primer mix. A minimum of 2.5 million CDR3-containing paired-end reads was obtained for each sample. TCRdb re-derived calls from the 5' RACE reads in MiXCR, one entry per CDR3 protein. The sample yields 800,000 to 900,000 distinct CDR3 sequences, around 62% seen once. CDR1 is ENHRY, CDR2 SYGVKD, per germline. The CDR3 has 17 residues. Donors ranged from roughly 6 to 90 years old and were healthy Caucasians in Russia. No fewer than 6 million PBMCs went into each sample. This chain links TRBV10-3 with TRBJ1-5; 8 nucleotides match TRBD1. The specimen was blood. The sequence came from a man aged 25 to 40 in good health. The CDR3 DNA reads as TGTGCCGTCAGTGAGTCGATTAGAGACAGGGGATATCAGCCCCAGCATTTT. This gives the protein CAVSESIRDRGYQPQHF.